The next 21 T cell receptor beta chains were all read from a single sample in a study of blood T cells in healthy people across ages. The use of a sample-barcoded 5' primer and a J-beta primer mix characterized a second PCR of roughly 7 to 12 cycles. In TCRdb, the 5' RACE reads were re-called with MiXCR into one record per CDR3 protein. The sample contains 730,000 or so distinct CDR3 sequences, around 46% of which appear only once. The sample was blood. The receptor set was obtained from a woman aged 55-69 years in good health.

This clonotype has more than one count but fewer than ten. The V and J genes are TRBV25-1 and TRBJ2-5, with a weak D call TRBD1 (6 bases). CDR3 length equals 14 residues. Germline V gives CDR1 MGHDK, CDR2 SYGVNS. V lost 4 bases and J 4 bases, leaving 13 bases between the germline ends. The DNA of the CDR3 is TGTGCCAGCAGTGGCCACAGGGCTAGAGAGACCCAGTACTTC. Translated, it gives CASSGHRARETQYF.

This clonotype was detected ten times or more. The chain links TRBV12-3 or TRBV12-4 to TRBJ2-1; 10 nucleotides match TRBD2. The length of the CDR3 is 13 residues. The V and J ends lost 6 bases and 7 bases, in that order; junction bases with no gene match: 3. The CDR3 sequence is CASSRSGGNEQFF. In nucleotides, the CDR3 is TGTGCCAGCAGCCGTAGCGGGGGGAATGAGCAGTTCTTC.

The rearrangement joins TRBV5-1 to TRBJ2-3; 12 bases agree with TRBD2. CDR3 length: 17 residues. With 4 bases clipped from V and 3 bases from J, the junction kept 9 bases outside the gene matches. CDR1 SGHRS and CDR2 YFSETQ come from the germline V gene. The CDR3 region has the DNA TGCGCCAGCAGCCCAGCTAGCGGGAGGGCCGAGACAGATACGCAGTATTTT. It translates to CASSPASGRAETDTQYF.

The sample holds many counts of this clonotype. J is TRBJ2-3 and V is TRBV4-3; D is unresolved. V shed 4 bases and J shed 6 bases, with 14 bases lying between them. The CDR3 runs to 14 residues. Per germline, CDR1 LGHNA and CDR2 YSLEER. The CDR3 reads CASSPASGVDTQYF. CDR3 nucleotides: TGCGCCAGCAGCCCAGCTTCTGGGGTGGATACGCAGTATTTT.

In its sample, this clonotype was seen a few times. The rearrangement joins TRBV2 to TRBJ1-4; D may be TRBD1 (6 bases). Germline CDR1 and CDR2: SNHLY and FYNNEI. This CDR3 has 15 residues. V lost 5 bases and J lost 0, with 10 bases in between. CDR3 bases: TGTGCCAGCAGTTGGACAGTATCAACTAATGAAAAACTGTTTTTT. This sequence encodes CASSWTVSTNEKLFF.

This clonotype has at least ten counts. The CDR3 sequence is CASSPRGQGSNQPQHF. CDR3 DNA: TGTGCCAGCAGTCCCCGTGGTCAGGGGAGCAATCAGCCCCAGCATTTT. This chain joins TRBV27 and TRBJ1-5; tentatively, D is TRBD1 (6 bases). V lost 5 bases and J lost 1, with 15 bases in between. Germline CDR1 reads MNHEY; CDR2 reads SMNVEV (reference sequence). This CDR3 is 16 amino acids long.

This clonotype showed up many times. The CDR3 sequence: CASSQDSTDTQYF. The CDR3 DNA follows: TGCGCCAGCAGCCAAGACAGCACAGATACGCAGTATTTT. V is TRBV4-3 and J is TRBJ2-3; no firm D call. This CDR3 spans 13 amino acids. Trimming took 0 bases from V and 0 from J, leaving 1 base between them. Per the germline V gene, CDR1 is LGHNA and CDR2 is YSLEER.

This chain connects TRBV5-1 to TRBJ2-7; TRBD1 matches 7 bases. V gave up 3 bases and J gave up 7 bases; unmatched junction bases: 10. CDR3 size: 14 residues. The germline V gene has CDR1 SGHRS and CDR2 YFSETQ. The CDR3 region has the DNA TGCGCCAGCAGCTCCGGACAGGCGGAAGGAGAGCAGTACTTC. It codes for CASSSGQAEGEQYF.

For the CDR3, the DNA is TGTGCCAGCAGTTACTCGCGGAGGGGGTCCTATGGCTACACCTTC. Translated, it gives CASSYSRRGSYGYTF. The chain joins TRBV6-2 or TRBV6-3 to TRBJ1-2; weak D call: TRBD1 (6 bases). This CDR3 contains 15 residues. The germline V and J ends were trimmed by 0 bases and 4 bases, with 12 bases remaining between them. CDR1 and CDR2 from the germline V gene are MNHEY and SVGEGT.

The chain carries TRBV4-3 and TRBJ2-1, with 8 bases identical to TRBD2. Per the germline V gene, CDR1 is LGHNA and CDR2 is YSLEER. The ends lost 2 bases at V and 10 bases at J; junction bases unmatched: 22. The CDR3 sequence is 19 residues long. The CDR3 protein is CASSQMAGLAGSSSGEQFF. The CDR3 DNA follows: TGCGCCAGCAGCCAAATGGCTGGGCTAGCGGGCAGCTCCTCGGGCGAGCAGTTCTTC.

In its sample, this clonotype was seen once. V gene TRBV7-6 combines with J gene TRBJ1-6; possible D gene TRBD1, 6 bases. This CDR3 spans 14 amino acids. Trimming removed 8 bases from V and 9 bases from J, with 17 bases in between. Germline CDR1 SGHVS, CDR2 FNYEAQ. CDR3 amino acids: CASSRQGNASPLHF. In nucleotides, the CDR3 is TGTGCCAGCTCCAGGCAGGGGAATGCTTCACCCCTCCACTTT. The variable domain in full, with the rest retrieved from reference TRBV7-6 and TRBJ1-6, is GAGVSQSPRYKVTKRGQDVALRCDPISGHVSLYWYRQALGQGPEFLTYFNYEAQQDKSGLPNDRFSAERPEGSISTLTIQRTEQRDSAMYRCASSRQGNASPLHFGNGTRLTVT.

This chain links TRBV19 with TRBJ2-7, with 11 bases fitting TRBD2. The V gene end was trimmed by 5 bases and the J gene end by 3 bases; junction bases not matched to a gene: 3. Per the germline V gene, CDR1 is LNHDA and CDR2 is SQIVND (reference sequence). The CDR3 length is 14 residues. The CDR3 nucleotides read TGTGCCAGTAGTGCGGGACTAGCGGTCTACGAGCAGTACTTC. Translated, it gives CASSAGLAVYEQYF.

About this clonotype: One end of the junction fails to match germline, which may point to a read error. This chain connects TRBV20-1 to TRBJ2-3, with 11 bases that match TRBD2. This CDR3 is 13 amino acids long. The germline V gene has CDR1 DFQATT and CDR2 SNEGSKA (reference sequence). CDR3 sequence: CSSGTSGTDAQYF. CDR3 nucleotides: TGCAGTTCGGGGACTAGCGGCACAGATGCGCAGTATTTT.

This rearrangement joins TRBV2 to TRBJ1-1; 10 nucleotides agree with TRBD1. CDR1 and CDR2 from the germline V gene are SNHLY and FYNNEI. The CDR3 extends over 12 amino acids. With V trimmed by 8 bases and J by 8 bases, 5 bases remained unmatched. CDR3 loop: CASGQGDPEAFF. The CDR3 bases are TGTGCCAGCGGACAGGGGGACCCCGAAGCTTTCTTT.

In this sample, this clonotype turned up once. This chain joins TRBV12-3 or TRBV12-4 and TRBJ1-1; D may be TRBD1 (5 bases). The CDR3 contains 16 residues. V was cut by 6 bases and J by 1 base, with 18 bases left in between. The CDR3 nucleotides read TGTGCCAGCAGGGCCGGGGCCCAAGATAGGAACACTGAAGCTTTCTTT. Protein sequence: CASRAGAQDRNTEAFF.

The genes are TRBV4-1 and TRBJ1-4; 11 bases are a match to TRBD1. The CDR3 length is 17 residues. Trimming removed 0 bases from V and 5 bases from J; junction bases left unmatched: 5. The germline gives CDR1 MGHRA, CDR2 YSYEKL. CDR3 loop: CASSQEGQGVRNEKLFF. The CDR3, as DNA: TGCGCCAGCAGCCAAGAGGGACAGGGGGTCCGGAATGAAAAACTGTTTTTT.

The chain employs TRBV12-3 or TRBV12-4 and TRBJ2-3, with D possibly being TRBD2 (5 bases). Trimming removed 5 bases at V and 3 bases at J, with 9 bases between. The CDR3 contains 13 residues. The CDR3 spells CASSTRGTDTQYF. The CDR3 DNA is TGTGCCAGCAGTACCCGGGGAACAGATACGCAGTATTTT.

In regard to this clonotype: Compared with germline, one end of the junction differs, possibly owing to a read error. The rearrangement joins TRBV6-1 to TRBJ2-7; the D gene is possibly TRBD2 (6 bases). From germline, CDR1 is MNHNS and CDR2 SASEGT. The CDR3 is 15 amino acids. Here the CDR3 DNA reads TGTGCCAGCGGTGAAGCTGGCGGGATGATATACGAGCAGTACTTC. Translating gives CASGEAGGMIYEQYF.

The chain recombines TRBV3-1 with TRBJ2-1, with a possible D match to TRBD2 (5 bases). CDR3 length: 14 amino acids. The germline V gene encodes CDR1 LGHDT and CDR2 YNNKEL (reference sequence). The V end lost 2 bases, the J end lost 5 bases, and 10 bases lay between the germline ends. CDR3 protein: CASSQSRRHNEQFF. The CDR3 DNA sequence: TGTGCCAGCAGCCAAAGCAGGAGGCACAATGAGCAGTTCTTC.

The chain uses TRBV29-1 and TRBJ2-5; D is ambiguous. The DNA end lines up better with TRBJ2-7; the J call may be wrong. In germline, CDR1 is SQVTM, CDR2 ANQGSEA. This CDR3 has 12 amino acids. The CDR3 DNA reads as TGCAGCGCTGGGCAGATCTTCTACGAGCAGTACTTC. Protein: CSAGQIFYEQYF.

This clonotype was observed a few times. This chain links TRBV15 with TRBJ2-1; 7 bases line up with TRBD2. V gave up 8 bases and J gave up 4 bases; unmatched junction bases: 8. From germline, CDR1 is LNHNV and CDR2 YYDKDF (reference sequence). The CDR3 has 14 amino acids. Here the CDR3 reads CATRRGGSYNEQFF. The CDR3 DNA sequence: TGTGCCACCCGCCGCGGCGGGAGTTACAATGAGCAGTTCTTC.